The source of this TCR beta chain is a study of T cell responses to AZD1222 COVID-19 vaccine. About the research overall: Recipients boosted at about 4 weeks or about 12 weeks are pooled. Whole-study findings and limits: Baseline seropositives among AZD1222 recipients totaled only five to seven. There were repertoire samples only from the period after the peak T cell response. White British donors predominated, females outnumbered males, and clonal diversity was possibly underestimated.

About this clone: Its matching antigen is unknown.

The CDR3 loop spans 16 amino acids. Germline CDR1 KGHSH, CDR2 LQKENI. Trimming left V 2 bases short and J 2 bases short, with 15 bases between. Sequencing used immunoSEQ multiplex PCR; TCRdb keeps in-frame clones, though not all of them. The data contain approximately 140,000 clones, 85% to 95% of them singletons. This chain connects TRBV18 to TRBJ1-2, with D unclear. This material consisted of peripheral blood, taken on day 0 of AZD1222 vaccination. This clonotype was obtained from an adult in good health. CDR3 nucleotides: TGTGCCAGCTCACCATTTGATAGAGTCGTCAACTATGGCTACACCTTC. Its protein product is CASSPFDRVVNYGYTF.